This TCR beta chain was recovered during a study of tumor-infiltrating lymphocytes in primary liver carcinoma. Extraction of RNA together with DNA used about 17-30 mg of unsorted bulk tissue. The CDR3 is 15 amino acids long, termini counted. CDR1 and CDR2 from the germline V gene are SGHAT and FQNNGV. In regard to this clonotype: This CDR3 fails to terminate in the conserved phenylalanine or tryptophan, so it likely reflects a read error. Because the CDR3's place on the DNA is in doubt, the DNA is left out and the CDR3 is given as listed by TCRdb.

TCR beta cDNA was prepared out of around 460 ng total RNA by means of a constant-region primer. Three nested multiplex PCR rounds of slightly modified ARM-PCR generated TCR beta libraries. TRBV1-TRBV30 forward primers and a C-beta reverse primer were used in the first two PCR rounds, which each ran for around 11 cycles. In TCRdb, the multiplex PCR reads were re-called with MiXCR into one record per CDR3 protein. The data contain 80,000 or so distinct CDR3 sequences, around 66% of them singletons. The V gene is TRBV11-2, the J gene TRBJ2-1; the table's D call, TRBD2, was not checked against the DNA. Sequencing input: tumor-adjacent normal liver tissue. The receptor was derived from a man aged 35 to 55 with primary liver carcinoma and hepatitis B virus infection. The CDR3 sequence is CASSLRREDYNEQSS.